Sequencing of this TCR beta chain was carried out in a study of T cell responses to AZD1222 COVID-19 vaccine. On the study more broadly: Combined were second doses at about 4 or about 12 weeks.

TCRdb keeps only in-frame clones here, not all; method: immunoSEQ multiplex PCR. The sample includes approximately 90,000 clones, around 90% seen only once; the top ten take roughly 12%. Trimming took 1 base from V and 8 from J; bases not matched to a gene: 12. The CDR3 spans 17 residues. The germline V gene encodes CDR1 LGHDT and CDR2 YNNKEL (reference sequence). Broader study findings: The number of AZD1222 recipients seropositive at baseline was only 6 or 7. Donors, mostly white British, included more females; clonal diversity was possibly underestimated. Elevations in Spike-specific TCR breadth and depth followed administration of two AZD1222 doses.

As regards this clone: Antigen: not known.

Sequencing was performed on peripheral blood, taken on day 0 of AZD1222 vaccination. The rearrangement uses TRBV3-1 (or the pseudogene TRBV3-2) and TRBJ2-1; 9 bases are a match to TRBD1. The TCR was taken from an adult in good health. The CDR3 loop is CASSQASGTGPKYEQFF. The CDR3 region has the DNA TGTGCCAGCAGCCAAGCCTCCGGGACAGGGCCAAAATATGAGCAGTTCTTC.